This TCR beta chain was observed in a study of T cells in localized non-small cell lung cancer. Study-wide results and caveats: Sequencing was limited to one tumor region, leaving the possibility of heterogeneity open. Longer overall survival was linked to higher blood T cell density. Peak T cell clonality was found in uninvolved adjacent lung, exceeding tumor. There were a median 57 of the top 100 tumor clones appearing in adjacent lung.

Using immunoSEQ multiplex PCR, the repertoire was profiled, and TCRdb retains in-frame clones only, with some absent. The table lists about 59,000 clones, approximately 90% of them singletons, with 15% to 20% in the top ten. The CDR3 runs 11 residues. The V and J ends lost 10 bases and 6 bases, in that order; junction bases with no gene match: 1. Germline lookup yields CDR1 MNHEY and CDR2 SVGAGI. A remark on this clone: What it recognizes is unknown.

The starting material was peripheral blood, obtained before any cancer treatment. The rearrangement joins TRBV6-5 to TRBJ2-1; TRBD1 matches 9 bases. This sequence was found in a man between 40 and 70 years old with stage I lung adenocarcinoma. CDR3 in amino acids: CATGQGNEQFF. The CDR3 DNA follows: TGTGCCACGGGACAGGGCAATGAGCAGTTCTTC.